These T cell receptor beta chains were read from a single sample in a study of cytomegalovirus exposure and HLA in healthy donors. Generated by immunoSEQ multiplex PCR, the TCRdb table keeps only in-frame clones and is missing some. This table holds hundreds of thousands of clones, roughly 82% found once. Sequencing was performed on PBMCs. The receptors come from a man in his forties or fifties in good health and CMV-seropositive. CDR3s include the opening cysteine and the closing phenylalanine or tryptophan. Each record gives: J gene, V gene, clone size, D gene, CDR3 DNA, CDR3 protein. The D gene is left open where the match is weak. For some rows the clone size is stated as once, few or many, or as a class when expanded; others skip it.

TRBJ2-5 | TRBV12-5 | NA | TRBD2 | TGTGCTAGTGGTCGTGGGACTAGCGGGAGATGGGGGCGAGAGACCCAGTACTTC | CASGRGTSGRWGRETQYF
TRBJ2-2 | TRBV11-2 | few | TRBD2 | TGTGCCAGCAGCTTAGCCCCGGGAGGCCTCCCCGGCCGGGAGCTGTTTTTT | CASSLAPGGLPGRELFF
TRBJ2-1 | TRBV10-1 | NA | TRBD1 | TGCGCCAGCAGTGAGGGCACAGGGGAATCCCTTGAGCAGTTCTTC | CASSEGTGESLEQFF
TRBJ1-1 | TRBV5-1 | NA | NA | TGCGCCAGCAGCTTGGGCGACAGCGCGCTTTCTGAAGCTTTCTTT | CASSLGDSALSEAFF
TRBJ2-7 | TRBV6-5 | NA | TRBD1 | TGTGCCAGCAGTTACCGGCAGGGGGTCTACGAGCAGTACTTC | CASSYRQGVYEQYF
TRBJ2-3 | TRBV11-3 | NA | TRBD2 | TGTGCCAGCAGCTTTATTATGGGAGCGGGAGGCGGAGATACGCAGTATTTT | CASSFIMGAGGGDTQYF
TRBJ2-5 | TRBV7-3 | NA | NA | TGTGCCAGCAGCTTTGAGGGCCTAGTCGGGGAGACCCAGTACTTC | CASSFEGLVGETQYF
TRBJ1-3 | TRBV7-2 | NA | NA | TGTGCCAGCAGCTCAGCCTTCTCTGGAAACACCATATATTTT | CASSSAFSGNTIYF
TRBJ2-3 | TRBV6-1 | NA | TRBD2 | TGTGCCAGCAGTGAAAACCCGGGGGGACTATTCACAGATACGCAGTATTTT | CASSENPGGLFTDTQYF
TRBJ2-2 | TRBV5-4 | NA | NA | TGTGCCAGCAGGGAAGGACAGAGGAACACCGGGGAGCTGTTTTTT | CASREGQRNTGELFF
TRBJ1-2 | TRBV14 | NA | TRBD1 | TGTGCCAGCAGCTTGGGACAGTTATGGGGCTACACCTTC | CASSLGQLWGYTF
TRBJ2-1 | TRBV7-9 | few | NA | TGTGCCAGCACTAATTCCCCAGGAAACTACAATGAGCAGTTCTTC | CASTNSPGNYNEQFF
TRBJ2-2 | TRBV27 | NA | NA | TGTGCCAGCAGTTTATGGGCAGGAACGAACACCGGGGAGCTGTTTTTT | CASSLWAGTNTGELFF
TRBJ2-3 | TRBV5-4 | NA | NA | TGTGCCAGCAGCTTGGGACTAGTCGGCACAGATACGCAGTATTTT | CASSLGLVGTDTQYF
TRBJ1-5 | TRBV9 | NA | NA | TGTGCCAGCAACAAAGGGGCGAGCAATCAGCCCCAGCATTTT | CASNKGASNQPQHF
TRBJ2-5 | TRBV5-1 | NA | TRBD1 | TGCGCCAGCGCTTTCTCGACAGGGTCAGAGGGAGAGACCCAGTACTTC | CASAFSTGSEGETQYF
TRBJ2-5 | TRBV5-4 | NA | NA | TGTGCCAGCAGCTTGGTTACGCGCCAAGAGACCCAGTACTTC | CASSLVTRQETQYF